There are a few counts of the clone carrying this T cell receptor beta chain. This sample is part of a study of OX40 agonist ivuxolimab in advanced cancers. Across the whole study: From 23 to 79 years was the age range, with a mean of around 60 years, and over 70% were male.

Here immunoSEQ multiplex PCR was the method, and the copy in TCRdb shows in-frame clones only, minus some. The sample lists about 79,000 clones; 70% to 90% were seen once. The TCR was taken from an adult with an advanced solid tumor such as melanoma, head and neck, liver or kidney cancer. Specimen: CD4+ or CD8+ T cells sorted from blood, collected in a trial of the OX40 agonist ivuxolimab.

Written as DNA, the CDR3 is TGTGCCAGTAGTATAGATGGTTGGGCAGATACGCAGTATTTT. Amino acids: CASSIDGWADTQYF. The rearrangement uses TRBV19 and TRBJ2-3; D remains ambiguous. V lost 0 bases, J lost 4 bases, and 8 bases lay in between. This CDR3 has 14 amino acids. Germline CDR1 LNHDA, CDR2 SQIVND (reference sequence).